This entry is about one T cell receptor (beta chain). This CDR3 is built from 13 residues. The germline CDR1 and CDR2 sequences are LNHDA and SQIVND (reference sequence). V trimming: 11 bases; J trimming: 3 bases; junction bases outside the gene matches: 5. Profiling relied on immunoSEQ multiplex PCR, and the TCRdb table lists in-frame clones only, not all of them. The sample yields about 380,000 clones, about 87% seen once. These data belong to a study of blood T cell repertoires in COVID-19. Study summary: PBMCs, B-cell-depleted T cells, or T cells provided the cDNA or gDNA that made up the material.

Participant-given clinical history determined each cohort assignment. J is TRBJ2-1 and V is TRBV19; TRBD2 aligns across 9 bases. The clonotype comes from a man younger than 45 who had recovered from COVID-19. The sequenced material came from PBMCs or T cells enriched from blood (not recorded which). For the CDR3, the DNA is TGTGCCGCGCGGGGGGGCCGCTACAATGAGCAGTTCTTC. Translating it yields CAARGGRYNEQFF. Using reference TRBV19 and TRBJ2-1 for the parts outside the CDR3, the full variable domain is DGGITQSPKYLFRKEGQNVTLSCEQNLNHDAMYWYRQDPGQGLRLIYYSQIVNDFQKGDIAEGYSVSREKKESFPLTVTSAQKNPTAFYLCAARGGRYNEQFFGPGTRLTVL.